This paragraph covers one T cell receptor beta chain sequence. 60 Vbeta and 13 Jbeta primers were used in PCR. Sequencing was performed with immunoSEQ multiplex PCR; in TCRdb, only in-frame clones are kept and a portion is missing. The sample records more than 100,000 clones, about four fifths being singletons. This sample is drawn from a study of cytomegalovirus exposure and HLA in healthy donors. CDR3 size: 16 residues. V was clipped by 2 bases and J by 5 bases; unmatched bases: 9. The germline gives CDR1 SGDLS, CDR2 YYNGEE. Material for sequencing was PBMCs. This rearrangement joins TRBV9 to TRBJ2-7; 11 bases are a match to TRBD1. The sequence derives from a female donor in good health and CMV-seropositive. The CDR3 DNA reads as TGTGCCAGCAGCGTCACAGCCGGGACAGGGGGGAACGAGCAGTACTTC. Residues: CASSVTAGTGGNEQYF. The whole variable domain, filled in from reference TRBV9 and TRBJ2-7, reads DSGVTQTPKHLITATGQRVTLRCSPRSGDLSVYWYQQSLDQGLQFLIQYYNGEERAKGNILERFSAQQFPDLHSELNLSSLELGDSALYFCASSVTAGTGGNEQYFGPGTRLTVT.